This T cell receptor (beta chain) was observed in a study of cytomegalovirus exposure and HLA in healthy donors. About this clone: Antigen specificity is unknown.

Both 60 Vbeta primers and 13 Jbeta primers went into the PCR. As handled by the study authors: Later, an analysis found around 80 million unique TCR beta chains, and 8.5 million to 14 million of these were shared. TCRdb's table, derived via immunoSEQ multiplex PCR, lists solely in-frame clones and lacks some. The D gene and trimming were derived from the DNA, and the V and J assignments and clone size from that table. Found here are about 180,000 clones, around 77% of them singletons; the top ten hold 2% to 2.5%. Broader study findings: A later analysis reported that several of the most significant clusters appeared to be linked to common viral pathogens, among them Epstein-Barr virus.

CDR3 size: 13 residues. V lost 4 bases, J lost 1 base, and 7 bases lay in between. Per the germline V gene, CDR1 is MNHNS and CDR2 is SASEGT. The V and J genes are TRBV6-1 and TRBJ1-1, with D hard to call. The sequence was collected from a man between 60 and 75 years old in good health and CMV-seronegative. Sequenced sample: PBMCs. The CDR3 spells CASSAPGNTEAFF. The CDR3 bases are TGTGCCAGCAGTGCCCCCGGGAACACTGAAGCTTTCTTT.